These T cell receptor beta chains were read from a single sample in a study of T cell responses to AZD1222 COVID-19 vaccine. Data came from immunoSEQ multiplex PCR; TCRdb stores just in-frame clones and leaves some out. The table records 150,000 to 200,000 clones, 85% to 95% of them present only once. This sample comprised peripheral blood, obtained on day 0 of AZD1222 vaccination. These receptor sequences come from an adult in good health. Both conserved end residues are part of each CDR3.

J gene: TRBJ1-2
V gene: TRBV24-1
CDR3 protein: CATSDLEGYYGYTF

J gene: TRBJ2-2
V gene: TRBV30
CDR3 protein: CAWSQGRGTGELFF

J gene: TRBJ1-2
V gene: TRBV6-2/TRBV6-3
CDR3 protein: CASSYSTGGVAFTNYGYTF

J gene: TRBJ1-1
V gene: TRBV7-2
CDR3 protein: CASSLLGPRSSSEGIF

J gene: TRBJ1-1
V gene: TRBV28
CDR3 protein: CASTSGESTEAFF

J gene: TRBJ1-3
V gene: TRBV5-1
CDR3 protein: CASSREGAGNTIYF

J gene: TRBJ2-1
V gene: TRBV27
CDR3 protein: CASRHSSYNEQFF

J gene: TRBJ1-1
V gene: TRBV19
CDR3 protein: CASSRDGMNTEAFF

J gene: TRBJ1-5
V gene: TRBV28
CDR3 protein: CASSLTEGKWHQPQHF

J gene: TRBJ2-7
V gene: TRBV7-6
CDR3 protein: CASSSSLAGGSYEQYF

J gene: TRBJ2-1
V gene: TRBV19
CDR3 protein: CASSIDLARAIISGSSYNEQFF

J gene: TRBJ2-5
V gene: TRBV18
CDR3 protein: CASSPELQETQYF

J gene: TRBJ1-2
V gene: TRBV6-5
CDR3 protein: CASSSDWTASYTF

J gene: TRBJ2-3
V gene: TRBV7-8
CDR3 protein: CASSFGGGANTQYF

J gene: TRBJ2-3
V gene: TRBV19
CDR3 protein: CATGTGAGDTQYF

J gene: TRBJ1-2
V gene: TRBV27
CDR3 protein: CASKSTDGDLDYGYTF

J gene: TRBJ1-1
V gene: TRBV6-6
CDR3 protein: CASSPGGNEAFF

J gene: TRBJ1-6
V gene: TRBV11-2
CDR3 protein: CASSHSGTVNSPLHF

J gene: TRBJ1-2
V gene: TRBV3-1/TRBV3-2
CDR3 protein: CASSQEGVAGYTF

J gene: TRBJ2-7
V gene: TRBV7-3
CDR3 protein: CASSTGQTGAYEQYF

J gene: TRBJ1-1
V gene: TRBV5-5
CDR3 protein: CASSLSSSTEAFF

J gene: TRBJ2-2
V gene: TRBV7-2
CDR3 protein: CASSLDPNANTGELFF

J gene: TRBJ2-2
V gene: TRBV9
CDR3 protein: CASSAVLNTGELFF

J gene: TRBJ2-1
V gene: TRBV5-1
CDR3 protein: CASSFRTGINNEQFF

J gene: TRBJ2-1
V gene: TRBV5-1
CDR3 protein: CASSSPSSNYAYNEQFF

J gene: TRBJ2-2
V gene: TRBV5-1
CDR3 protein: CASGGQGNTGELFF

J gene: TRBJ1-5
V gene: TRBV7-2
CDR3 protein: CASSLDRGNPNQPQHF

J gene: TRBJ2-7
V gene: TRBV5-4
CDR3 protein: CASSLHRGSSYEQYF

J gene: TRBJ2-3
V gene: TRBV9
CDR3 protein: CASSVGPQGGGTDTQYF

J gene: TRBJ1-2
V gene: TRBV19
CDR3 protein: CASIAGQGLGYGYTF

J gene: TRBJ1-5
V gene: TRBV6-4
CDR3 protein: CARTDRSNQPQHF

J gene: TRBJ1-5
V gene: TRBV7-2
CDR3 protein: CASSPSTARGQPQHF

J gene: TRBJ1-1
V gene: TRBV4-1
CDR3 protein: CASSQEDAMNTEAFF

J gene: TRBJ2-7
V gene: TRBV6-5
CDR3 protein: CASSYLAGPDYEQYF

J gene: TRBJ1-2
V gene: TRBV28
CDR3 protein: CASNRVARVYGYTF

J gene: TRBJ1-5
V gene: TRBV5-5
CDR3 protein: CASSVHTGRDPPGQPQHF

J gene: TRBJ1-4
V gene: TRBV10-3
CDR3 protein: CAISASEINEKLFF

J gene: TRBJ1-1
V gene: TRBV10-3
CDR3 protein: CAISGPELNTEAFF

J gene: TRBJ1-1
V gene: TRBV11-2
CDR3 protein: CASSLGQMNTEAFF

J gene: TRBJ2-5
V gene: TRBV7-2
CDR3 protein: CASGQTGGTQYF

J gene: TRBJ2-5
V gene: TRBV7-9
CDR3 protein: CASSFIGAVTRTQYF

J gene: TRBJ1-4
V gene: TRBV18
CDR3 protein: CASSPDGATNEKLFF

J gene: TRBJ1-6
V gene: TRBV6-6
CDR3 protein: CASSYIQNSPLHF

J gene: TRBJ2-7
V gene: TRBV4-2
CDR3 protein: CASSQASGRGTYEQYF

J gene: TRBJ1-5
V gene: TRBV7-2
CDR3 protein: CASSHGGTASFSNQPQHF

J gene: TRBJ2-2
V gene: TRBV5-6
CDR3 protein: CASSLKLTGELFF

J gene: TRBJ1-5
V gene: TRBV6-5
CDR3 protein: CASSYRADQPQHF

J gene: TRBJ2-7
V gene: TRBV6-5
CDR3 protein: CASRSRDRGRLTEF

J gene: TRBJ1-1
V gene: TRBV27
CDR3 protein: CASSPQRESVLSEAFF

J gene: TRBJ2-5
V gene: TRBV28
CDR3 protein: CASSLIAGAIGDF

J gene: TRBJ1-4
V gene: TRBV19
CDR3 protein: CASRYRDEKLFF

J gene: TRBJ1-2
V gene: TRBV6-6
CDR3 protein: CASTLGGTYGYTF

J gene: TRBJ2-6
V gene: TRBV7-2
CDR3 protein: CASSSQGGGANVLTF

J gene: TRBJ1-1
V gene: TRBV18
CDR3 protein: CASSSTDNTEAFF

J gene: TRBJ1-4
V gene: TRBV18
CDR3 protein: CASSPSGGGEKLFF

J gene: TRBJ1-3
V gene: TRBV7-8
CDR3 protein: CASSRVMGITGNTIYF

J gene: TRBJ1-6
V gene: TRBV5-1
CDR3 protein: CASSLVQGANSPLHF